This T cell receptor beta chain appears in the sequencing data of a study of T cell responses to AZD1222 COVID-19 vaccine. TCRdb's table, derived via immunoSEQ multiplex PCR, lists solely in-frame clones and lacks some. The data show about 180,000 clones, with roughly 91% seen just once and more than 25% held by the top ten. Deletions cut 0 bases from V and 0 bases from J, with 4 bases between. The germline CDR1 and CDR2 sequences are SGDLS and YYNGEE. This CDR3 is 13 amino acids long. With respect to this clone: Its specificity is unknown.

General observations from the study: It was only 6 or 7 AZD1222 recipients who were seropositive at baseline. Regions 160-218 and 743-854 held dominance among vaccine-associated CD4 TCRs, which spanned spike.

The sample consisted of peripheral blood, taken 28 days after the second AZD1222 dose. The sequence derives from an adult who received the AZD1222 COVID-19 vaccine. V and J are TRBV9 and TRBJ2-7, with D uncertain. CDR3 DNA sequence: TGTGCCAGCAGCGTAGCGGTCTCCTACGAGCAGTACTTC. It is translated as CASSVAVSYEQYF.